Listed below are T cell receptor beta chains from one sample, sequenced in a study of Ad26.COV2.S vaccination and SARS-CoV-2 variants. Here immunoSEQ multiplex PCR was the method, and the copy in TCRdb shows in-frame clones only, minus some. The sample lists about 350,000 clones, approximately 86% occurring once. This material consisted of peripheral blood, taken in a trial of Ad26.COV2.S vaccine versus placebo. The receptors were sampled from a person aged 18-60 years who received the Ad26.COV2.S COVID-19 vaccine or a placebo. CDR3s include the opening cysteine and the closing phenylalanine or tryptophan. The order of the fields is V gene, J gene, clone size, D gene, CDR3 protein, CDR3 DNA. D genes are given only for firm matches. Clone sizes are given selectively: once, few, many, or a class where the clone is expanded.

TRBV19,TRBJ2-1,.,TRBD2,CASSTGLAGGRPYNEQFF,TGTGCCAGTAGTACGGGACTAGCGGGAGGCCGCCCTTACAATGAGCAGTTCTTC
TRBV3-1/TRBV3-2,TRBJ2-6,.,.,CASSQSLTGANVLTF,TGTGCCAGCAGCCAATCCCTCACTGGGGCCAACGTCCTGACTTTC
TRBV5-4,TRBJ2-3,.,.,CASSLASADTQYF,TGTGCCAGCAGCTTGGCCTCGGCAGATACGCAGTATTTT
TRBV7-2,TRBJ2-7,.,.,CASSNRFGHSYEQYF,TGTGCCAGCAGCAATCGTTTTGGCCACAGCTACGAGCAGTACTTC
TRBV19,TRBJ2-5,.,.,CASSSPLGETQYF,TGTGCCAGTAGTTCACCACTCGGCGAGACCCAGTACTTC
TRBV3-1/TRBV3-2,TRBJ1-5,.,TRBD1,CASSQEVGQGNQPQHF,TGTGCCAGCAGCCAAGAAGTTGGACAGGGCAATCAGCCCCAGCATTTT
TRBV18,TRBJ1-1,.,.,CASSPNPRGSWDTEAFF,TGTGCCAGCTCACCCAACCCCCGAGGGTCCTGGGACACTGAAGCTTTCTTT
TRBV5-8,TRBJ2-1,.,TRBD2,CASSLGLAGLGYEQFF,TGTGCCAGCAGCCTGGGACTAGCGGGTCTGGGGTATGAGCAGTTCTTC
TRBV7-8,TRBJ2-4,.,.,CASSLPLRFGAKNIQYF,TGTGCCAGCAGCTTACCTCTCCGGTTCGGAGCCAAAAACATTCAGTACTTC
TRBV30,TRBJ2-1,.,.,CAWGGLSREQFF,TGTGCCTGGGGCGGACTTTCAAGGGAGCAGTTCTTC
TRBV18,TRBJ1-5,.,.,CASSPAGDQPQHF,TGTGCCAGCTCACCAGCAGGGGATCAGCCCCAGCATTTT
TRBV19,TRBJ2-3,.,.,CASSIRDTSTDTQYF,TGTGCCAGTAGTATTCGGGACACCTCCACAGATACGCAGTATTTT
TRBV7-3,TRBJ2-2,.,.,CASSPGSLGELFF,TGTGCCAGCAGCCCAGGGTCTCTCGGGGAGCTGTTTTTT
TRBV18,TRBJ2-1,.,TRBD1,CASSWDSFSYNEQFF,TGTGCCAGCTCATGGGACAGCTTCTCCTACAATGAGCAGTTCTTC
TRBV10-2,TRBJ2-4,.,.,CASFKLYGAKNIQYF,TGCGCCAGCTTCAAGCTATATGGGGCCAAAAACATTCAGTACTTC
TRBV21-1,TRBJ1-2,.,.,CARTPQGVNYGYTF,TGTGCCAGAACCCCCCAAGGGGTTAACTATGGCTACACCTTC
TRBV21-1,TRBJ2-6,.,.,CASSKVAKSGANVLTF,TGTGCCAGCAGCAAAGTTGCTAAATCTGGGGCCAACGTCCTGACTTTC
TRBV24-1,TRBJ2-2,.,.,CATRSGTGELFF,TGTGCCACCAGGAGTGGCACCGGGGAGCTGTTTTTT
TRBV25-1,TRBJ1-6,.,.,CASSEISSYNSPLHF,TGTGCCAGCAGTGAGATAAGCTCCTATAATTCACCCCTCCACTTT
TRBV5-8,TRBJ1-4,.,TRBD1,CASSTGTANEKLFF,TGTGCCAGCAGCACCGGGACAGCTAATGAAAAACTGTTTTTT
TRBV7-8,TRBJ1-1,.,.,CASSFLQNRAGVNTEAFF,TGTGCCAGCAGCTTTCTTCAGAACCGAGCGGGGGTGAACACTGAAGCTTTCTTT
TRBV14,TRBJ2-5,few,.,CASSQQETQYF,TGTGCCAGCAGCCAGCAAGAGACCCAGTACTTC
TRBV24-1,TRBJ1-3,few,.,CATSDLSDSGNTIYF,TGTGCCACCAGTGATTTGAGTGACTCTGGAAACACCATATATTTT
TRBV24-1,TRBJ2-3,.,.,CATSDVLRTDTQYF,TGTGCCACCAGTGATGTCCTACGAACAGATACGCAGTATTTT
TRBV7-2,TRBJ2-7,few,TRBD2,CASSSPSGPTYEQYF,TGTGCCAGCAGCTCGCCTAGCGGGCCCACCTACGAGCAGTACTTC
TRBV10-3,TRBJ2-7,.,TRBD1,CAISERSGQGANEQYF,TGTGCCATCAGTGAGCGATCGGGACAGGGGGCCAACGAGCAGTACTTC
TRBV11-2,TRBJ1-1,.,TRBD1,CASSSLRDRAAEAFF,TGTGCCAGCAGCTCTCTCCGGGACAGGGCGGCTGAAGCTTTCTTT
TRBV9,TRBJ2-1,.,TRBD1,CASSVGTDYNEQFF,TGTGCCAGCAGCGTCGGGACAGACTACAATGAGCAGTTCTTC
TRBV12-3/TRBV12-4,TRBJ1-5,.,.,CASGRQGHQPQHF,TGTGCCAGCGGCCGGCAGGGGCATCAGCCCCAGCATTTT
TRBV29-1,TRBJ2-2,.,TRBD1,CSARTGGVTGELFF,TGCAGCGCACGGACAGGGGGGGTTACCGGGGAGCTGTTTTTT
TRBV30,TRBJ2-1,.,TRBD1,CAWRPTGGTYNEQFF,TGTGCCTGGAGGCCAACAGGGGGAACCTACAATGAGCAGTTCTTC
TRBV28,TRBJ1-5,.,.,CASNSDKTYQPQHF,TGTGCCAGCAACTCCGACAAAACCTATCAGCCCCAGCATTTT
TRBV19,TRBJ2-5,.,.,CASSREVAETQYF,TGTGCCAGTTCCAGGGAAGTAGCAGAGACCCAGTACTTC
TRBV4-2,TRBJ2-5,.,.,CASSQDLYTQTQYF,TGTGCCAGCAGCCAAGATTTATATACGCAGACCCAGTACTTC
TRBV19,TRBJ1-6,.,.,CASSLDRAYNSPLHF,TGTGCCAGTAGTCTGGACAGAGCATATAATTCACCCCTCCACTTT
TRBV7-3,TRBJ1-1,.,.,CASSLTGNTEAFF,TGTGCCAGCAGCTTAACCGGGAACACTGAAGCTTTCTTT
TRBV28,TRBJ1-5,.,.,CASSIHRVSNQPQHF,TGTGCCAGCAGTATCCACAGGGTAAGCAATCAGCCCCAGCATTTT
TRBV4-1,TRBJ2-2,.,.,CASSQVLVPGELFF,TGCGCCAGCAGCCAAGTTCTGGTCCCCGGGGAGCTGTTTTTT
TRBV10-3,TRBJ1-6,few,.,CATSRADSPLHF,TGTGCCACTAGCAGGGCGGATTCACCCCTCCACTTT
TRBV13,TRBJ2-1,.,.,CASSLRPILRDNEQFF,TGTGCCAGCAGCTTACGACCGATCTTGAGGGACAATGAGCAGTTCTTC